Sequencing of this TCR beta chain was carried out in a study of Siglec-9 on CD8 T cells in melanoma (dated 2019 in TCRdb). Broadly, across the study: In this study, researchers looked at how Siglec-9 is expressed on CD8+ T cells and what Siglec-9 does to regulate T cells within the melanoma tumor microenvironment.

General conclusions and limits of the study: An effector memory CD8+ T-cell subset that appeared to accumulate within melanoma tumors was reported to be marked and regulated by Siglec-9.

With regard to this clone: Its antigen specificity is not known. Base quality data are lacking; no much larger clone is found one base away.

Library preparation was by the immunoSEQ multiplex PCR assay. Drawn from immuneACCESS, this table holds only the in-frame rearrangements with V and J called that TCRdb kept. Clones are partly lost; checked studies trace under half to an unresolved V gene and leave the rest unexplained. A total of around 29,000 clones appear in this sample, roughly 80% of them only once. The top ten clones comprise 5.5% to 7.5% of the sample. Including the terminal cysteine and phenylalanine, the CDR3 comprises 10 residues. Kept here is only the CDR3 DNA, which spans 30 bases and is read in frame from base 1. Relative to germline, V is 3 bases shorter and J is 6 bases shorter, with 3 bases between their ends. Taken from the germline V gene (reference sequence), the CDR1 and CDR2 loops are GTSNPN and SVGIG.

Specimen: Siglec-9- CD8+ T cells sorted from blood. The cell subset or site tag for this specimen amounts to: CD8 T cells lacking Siglec-9. Recombination connected TRBV30 to TRBJ2-1; the D gene cannot be named for sure. The source of this sequence is a human donor in good health. The CDR3 reads CAWRANEQFF. In nucleotide form, the sequence is TGTGCCTGGAGGGCCAATGAGCAGTTCTTC.